Presented here are 20 T cell receptor beta chains from one specimen sequenced in a study of blood T cell repertoires in COVID-19. TCRdb keeps only in-frame clones here, not all; method: immunoSEQ multiplex PCR. The sample includes about 140,000 clones, about 86% seen only once; the top ten take under 9.5%. Specimen: peripheral blood. The source is a human donor in a cohort sampled during active COVID-19.

The chain employs TRBV5-1 and TRBJ1-5; D unclear. The CDR3 sequence is 15 residues long. The germline V and J ends were trimmed by 1 base and 6 bases, with 14 bases remaining between them. Germline V CDR1 and CDR2: SGHRS, YFSETQ. Here the CDR3 reads CASSLKSGRVQPQHF. In nucleotides, the CDR3 is TGCGCCAGCAGCTTGAAATCGGGGAGAGTTCAGCCCCAGCATTTT. The entire variable domain, with the rest obtained from reference TRBV5-1 and TRBJ1-5, is as follows: KAGVTQTPRYLIKTRGQQVTLSCSPISGHRSVSWYQQTPGQGLQFLFEYFSETQRNKGNFPGRFSGRQFSNSRSEMNVSTLELGDSALYLCASSLKSGRVQPQHFGDGTRLSIL.

The chain employs TRBV2 and TRBJ2-1; possible D gene TRBD2, 6 bases. The CDR3 is 17 amino acids. Germline V gene lookup returns CDR1 SNHLY and CDR2 FYNNEI. V shed 2 bases and J shed 4 bases, with 18 bases lying between them. The CDR3 spells CASSESLGRRKYNEQFF. CDR3 nucleotide sequence: TGTGCCAGCAGTGAAAGTCTGGGGAGGAGGAAGTACAATGAGCAGTTCTTC.

J is TRBJ1-4 and V is TRBV19; D remains ambiguous. V shed 3 bases and J shed 3 bases, with 17 bases lying between them. CDR3 length equals 17 residues. Per germline, CDR1 LNHDA and CDR2 SQIVND (reference sequence). DNA of the CDR3: TGTGCCAGTAGTATTGTGGCGGGAATTACGGCTAATGAAAAACTGTTTTTT. Translation gives CASSIVAGITANEKLFF.

This chain joins TRBV28 and TRBJ1-1, with 7 positions matching TRBD1. The CDR3 runs to 13 residues. Germline V lookup: CDR1 MDHEN, CDR2 SYDVKM. Unmatched junction bases numbered 11, after V lost 5 bases and J lost 11 bases. CDR3 sequence: CASSLAPTGMAFF. The CDR3 DNA reads as TGTGCCAGCAGTCTCGCCCCGACAGGGATGGCTTTCTTT.

The gene calls are TRBV6-5 and TRBJ2-7, with D hard to call. Trimming shortened V by 7 bases and J by 2 bases, and 12 bases separated the two germline ends. This CDR3 is built from 13 residues. Germline assignment: CDR1 MNHEY and CDR2 SVGAGI. This chain's CDR3 is CASTDHNTYEQYF. The CDR3 DNA follows: TGTGCCAGCACCGATCATAACACCTACGAGCAGTACTTC.

This chain links TRBV9 with TRBJ2-7; 10 positions match TRBD2. The CDR3 extends over 15 amino acids. The ends lost 2 bases at V and 5 bases at J; junction bases unmatched: 7. Germline CDR1 is SGDLS and CDR2 is YYNGEE. The CDR3 reads CASSVSGGALNEQYF. CDR3 nucleotide sequence: TGTGCCAGCAGCGTGAGCGGGGGGGCCTTGAACGAGCAGTACTTC.

The chain employs TRBV7-9 and TRBJ1-1, with D possibly TRBD1 on 6 matching bases. The ends were cut back, 5 bases at V and 10 bases at J, with 23 bases in the middle. CDR1 and CDR2 (germline): SEHNR, FQNEAQ (reference sequence). The CDR3 is 15 amino acids. CDR3 in DNA: TGTGCCAGCAGCGCGACAGGCGGAGGCGGCTTTGGAGCTTTCTTT. Translating it yields CASSATGGGGFGAFF.

The chain is built from TRBV19 and TRBJ1-6, with TRBD1 as a possible D gene (6 bases). The CDR3 has 14 amino acids. The V gene lost 9 bases and the J gene lost 10 bases, with 19 bases spanning the gap. Germline values: CDR1 LNHDA, CDR2 SQIVND (reference sequence). The CDR3 DNA reads TGTGCCAGCAAAGATAACAGGGATCGGTCACCCCTCCACTTT. This codes for CASKDNRDRSPLHF.

The J gene is TRBJ1-6, the V gene TRBV2; TRBD1 matches 7 bases. Losses at the gene ends were 1 base for V and 6 bases for J; bases not matched to a gene: 3. Germline CDR1 and CDR2: SNHLY and FYNNEI. The CDR3 runs to 15 residues. The CDR3 region has the DNA TGTGCCAGCAGTGAAGGAGGGGGCTCTAATTCACCCCTCCACTTT. Its translation is CASSEGGGSNSPLHF.

The chain has TRBV11-2 and TRBJ2-5; weak D call: TRBD2 (7 bases). Germline V gene lookup returns CDR1 SGHAT and CDR2 FQNNGV. This CDR3 spans 14 amino acids. V gave up 5 bases and J gave up 1 base, with 11 bases separating them. The CDR3 is CASSRGGGQETQYF. The CDR3 DNA sequence: TGTGCCAGCAGCCGGGGAGGGGGCCAAGAGACCCAGTACTTC.

V and J are TRBV5-1 and TRBJ2-7; D perhaps matches TRBD2 (6 bases). Per the germline V gene, CDR1 is SGHRS and CDR2 is YFSETQ. The CDR3 covers 12 residues. V gave up 0 bases and J gave up 7 bases, with 8 bases separating them. CDR3 coding DNA: TGCGCCAGCAGCTTGGTGGAGGGTGAGCAGTACTTC. Its protein product is CASSLVEGEQYF.

This clone was observed a single time. The chain combines TRBV13 with TRBJ2-7; D perhaps matches TRBD2 (7 bases). Per germline, CDR1 PRHDT and CDR2 FYEKMQ (reference sequence). This CDR3 contains 15 residues. V was pared by 5 bases and J by 4 bases, with 18 bases between. CDR3 loop: CASSEARGQVYEQYF. The CDR3 DNA follows: TGTGCCAGCAGCGAGGCGCGGGGGCAGGTTTACGAGCAGTACTTC. The full variable domain, completed using reference TRBV13 and TRBJ2-7, is AAGVIQSPRHLIKEKRETATLKCYPIPRHDTVYWYQQGPGQDPQFLISFYEKMQSDKGSIPDRFSAQQFSDYHSELNMSSLELGDSALYFCASSEARGQVYEQYFGPGTRLTVT.

Ten or more counts support this clone. This sequence joins TRBV19 and TRBJ1-6, with unresolved D. This CDR3 comprises 13 residues. V was cut by 6 bases and J by 6 bases, with 9 bases left in between. In germline, CDR1 is LNHDA, CDR2 SQIVND (reference sequence). The CDR3 reads CASRTGINSPLHF. Here the CDR3 DNA reads TGTGCCAGTAGGACGGGGATTAATTCACCCCTCCACTTT.

The rearrangement uses TRBV9 and TRBJ2-2; no clear D. The germline V gene has CDR1 SGDLS and CDR2 YYNGEE. The CDR3 loop spans 13 amino acids. Trimming pared 0 bases from V and 4 bases from J, leaving 4 bases between. The CDR3 spells CASSVDFTGELFF. The CDR3 DNA is TGTGCCAGCAGCGTAGACTTCACCGGGGAGCTGTTTTTT.

CDR3 sequence (DNA): TGTGCCAGCATCCCACGCGGGGGGAGCGAGACCCAGTACTTC. Residues: CASIPRGGSETQYF. V gene TRBV6-5 combines with J gene TRBJ2-5; TRBD2 aligns across 8 bases. Per germline, CDR1 MNHEY and CDR2 SVGAGI. J lost 5 bases, V lost 7 bases, and 9 bases had no gene match. CDR3 length: 14 residues.

This clone came up a few times. The gene calls are TRBV5-1 and TRBJ1-1, with 11 bases that match TRBD1. V gave up 2 bases and J gave up 0 bases; unmatched junction bases: 15. The CDR3 is 20 residues long. Germline V lookup: CDR1 SGHRS, CDR2 YFSETQ. This chain's CDR3 is CASSLPSLGTGGRLNTEAFF. CDR3 nucleotides: TGCGCCAGCAGCTTACCGTCCCTGGGGACAGGGGGTCGGTTGAACACTGAAGCTTTCTTT.

The genes are TRBV3-1 (or the pseudogene TRBV3-2) and TRBJ1-6, with D perhaps matching TRBD1 (6 bases). Germline CDR1 reads LGHDT; CDR2 reads YNNKEL (reference sequence). The CDR3 is 17 residues long. Trimming left V 4 bases short and J 9 bases short, with 22 bases between. The CDR3 sequence: CASSLLLRGAVGSPLHF. DNA of the CDR3: TGTGCCAGCAGCCTACTACTTCGGGGGGCAGTGGGTTCACCCCTCCACTTT.

This chain uses TRBV3-1 (or the pseudogene TRBV3-2) with TRBJ2-5; 14 nucleotides line up with TRBD2. This CDR3 contains 15 residues. The trim removed 4 bases at V and 6 bases at J, leaving 4 bases unmatched. The V gene's germline CDR1 is LGHDT and CDR2 YNNKEL (reference sequence). CDR3 DNA sequence: TGTGCCAGCAGCCCGGGGACTAGCGGGGGAAAGACCCAGTACTTC. This translates into CASSPGTSGGKTQYF.

The V gene is TRBV7-9, the J gene TRBJ2-1, with D unclear. In germline, CDR1 is SEHNR, CDR2 FQNEAQ (reference sequence). V was shortened by 3 bases and J by 1 base, with 7 bases between the two germline ends. This CDR3 has 14 residues. CDR3 residues: CASSFRVSYNEQFF. CDR3 DNA: TGTGCCAGCAGCTTTCGGGTGTCCTACAATGAGCAGTTCTTC.

In nucleotides, the CDR3 is TGTGCCAGTAGTATAACGGGGGAGGGAGGCACTGAAGCTTTCTTT. Protein sequence: CASSITGEGGTEAFF. The chain couples TRBV19 to TRBJ1-1; D is possibly TRBD1 (5 bases). Trimming removed 2 bases at V and 4 bases at J, with 14 bases between. Germline values: CDR1 LNHDA, CDR2 SQIVND (reference sequence). The CDR3 runs to 15 residues.